One and the same sample provided the 22 T cell receptor beta chains below, sequenced in a study of technical replicates of blood from a few donors. Here immunoSEQ multiplex PCR was the method, and the copy in TCRdb shows in-frame clones only, minus some. In the table there are about 89,000 clones, approximately 94% of which are singletons. Sequencing input: T cells isolated from PBMCs. The receptor set was obtained from a human donor in good health.

This clone was detected a few times. This chain uses TRBV5-1 with TRBJ1-1, with D possibly TRBD1 on 5 matching bases. The germline V gene encodes CDR1 SGHRS and CDR2 YFSETQ. The germline V and J ends were trimmed by 4 bases and 5 bases, with 15 bases remaining between them. The CDR3 sequence is 14 residues long. CDR3 bases: TGCGCCAGCAGCCCTGAAAGGGGTCGGACTGAAGCTTTCTTT. Translation gives CASSPERGRTEAFF.

This clone was counted a single time. This chain connects TRBV6-6 to TRBJ2-7, with 9 positions matching TRBD2. Germline lookup yields CDR1 MNHNY and CDR2 SVGAGI (reference sequence). The CDR3 loop spans 16 amino acids. The V gene end was trimmed by 0 bases and the J gene end by 5 bases; junction bases not matched to a gene: 8. The CDR3 coding sequence is TGTGCCAGCAGTTACTCCGGCGGGAGGGCCTTCCACGAGCAGTACTTC. It translates to CASSYSGGRAFHEQYF.

This clone was counted a single time. This chain joins TRBV14 and TRBJ2-7; D remains unclear. V shed 1 base and J shed 5 bases, with 9 bases lying between them. The CDR3 sequence is 13 residues long. Germline assignment: CDR1 SGHDN and CDR2 FVKESK. The CDR3 coding sequence is TGTGCCAGCAGCCAAGCCCGGTTCCACGAGCAGTACTTC. This gives the protein CASSQARFHEQYF.

This chain connects TRBV5-1 to TRBJ1-6; 7 nucleotides line up with TRBD1. This CDR3 spans 16 amino acids. Trimming took 1 base from V and 7 from J; bases not matched to a gene: 8. Germline-derived CDR1 and CDR2 are SGHRS and YFSETQ. CDR3 DNA: TGCGCCAGCAGCTTGATCTTGGGACAGCGAAATTCACCCCTCCACTTT. Its protein product is CASSLILGQRNSPLHF.

A single count supports this clone. The chain employs TRBV28 and TRBJ1-3; possibly TRBD1 for D (5 bases). The germline V gene encodes CDR1 MDHEN and CDR2 SYDVKM. V lost 3 bases, J lost 3 bases, and 9 bases lay in between. The CDR3 is made up of 14 amino acids. CDR3: CASSFSRVGNTIYF. CDR3 coding DNA: TGTGCCAGCAGTTTTTCCAGGGTTGGAAACACCATATATTTT. The full variable domain, with the rest looked up from reference TRBV28 and TRBJ1-3, is DVKVTQSSRYLVKRTGEKVFLECVQDMDHENMFWYRQDPGLGLRLIYFSYDVKMKEKGDIPEGYSVSREKKERFSLILESASTNQTSMYLCASSFSRVGNTIYFGEGSWLTVV.

Here the CDR3 reads CASSPLSALAGASTGELFF. The CDR3 nucleotides are TGCGCCAGCAGCCCGCTCTCAGCTCTAGCGGGAGCTTCCACCGGGGAGCTGTTTTTT. This chain joins TRBV5-1 and TRBJ2-2; 10 positions match TRBD2. The CDR3 length is 19 residues. The germline V gene encodes CDR1 SGHRS and CDR2 YFSETQ. J lost 4 bases, V lost 4 bases, and 16 bases had no gene match.

The gene calls are TRBV2 and TRBJ2-1, with D maybe TRBD2 (6 bases). The CDR3 length is 13 residues. The V and J ends lost 8 bases and 3 bases respectively, with 11 bases between them. Germline V CDR1 and CDR2: SNHLY, FYNNEI. The chain's CDR3 is CASSREVYNEQFF. The CDR3 DNA sequence: TGTGCCAGCTCGAGGGAGGTCTACAATGAGCAGTTCTTC.

The chain couples TRBV5-6 to TRBJ1-1, with D hard to call. Germline loops: CDR1 SGHDT, CDR2 YYEEEE. V was shortened by 5 bases and J by 5 bases, with 13 bases between the two germline ends. The CDR3 contains 13 residues. The CDR3 protein is CASSSMPETEAFF. As DNA, the CDR3 is TGTGCCAGCAGTTCTATGCCGGAGACTGAAGCTTTCTTT.

The rearrangement links TRBV19 to TRBJ2-3, with 7 bases lining up with TRBD2. Per the germline V gene, CDR1 is LNHDA and CDR2 is SQIVND (reference sequence). The length of the CDR3 is 13 residues. V shed 7 bases, J shed 4 bases, and the junction held 5 bases outside the gene matches. CDR3 bases: TGTGCCAGTACTTGGCGGGAGTCAGATACGCAGTATTTT. This encodes CASTWRESDTQYF. Filled out from reference TRBV19 and TRBJ2-3, the complete variable domain reads DGGITQSPKYLFRKEGQNVTLSCEQNLNHDAMYWYRQDPGQGLRLIYYSQIVNDFQKGDIAEGYSVSREKKESFPLTVTSAQKNPTAFYLCASTWRESDTQYFGPGTRLTVL.

The chain couples TRBV4-1 to TRBJ1-3; D unresolved. CDR3 length: 17 residues. V dropped 1 base and J dropped 5 bases, with 18 bases sitting between them. Germline assignment: CDR1 MGHRA and CDR2 YSYEKL. The CDR3 sequence is CASSQGPVDRVRNTIYF. Here the CDR3 DNA reads TGCGCCAGCAGCCAAGGCCCTGTCGACCGGGTAAGAAACACCATATATTTT.

The chain links TRBV7-9 to TRBJ1-4, with 7 bases aligning to TRBD1. CDR3 size: 17 residues. The V segment lost 1 base and the J segment 1 base; nucleotides outside the gene matches: 6. Germline-derived CDR1 and CDR2 are SEHNR and FQNEAQ (reference sequence). CDR3 nucleotide sequence: TGTGCCAGCAGCTTAGGGGGGACAGCCGTAACTAATGAAAAACTGTTTTTT. The encoded protein is CASSLGGTAVTNEKLFF.

This rearrangement joins TRBV9 to TRBJ1-3; D is undetermined. Trimming shortened V by 3 bases and J by 1 base, and 20 bases separated the two germline ends. Looked up from germline, CDR1 is SGDLS and CDR2 is YYNGEE. The CDR3 loop spans 18 amino acids. The CDR3, as DNA: TGTGCCAGCAGCGAGCCCCTCAGAGAGGGTCGGTCTGGAAACACCATATATTTT. Translated, it gives CASSEPLREGRSGNTIYF.

This clone is a singleton in its sample. The junction shows a germline mismatch at one end, possibly a read error. This chain uses TRBV15 with TRBJ2-1; the match to TRBD2 covers 7 bases. The CDR3 sequence is 16 residues long. Germline V gene lookup returns CDR1 LNHNV and CDR2 YYDKDF (reference sequence). The CDR3 reads CATSPASGGPYYEQFF. In nucleotides, the CDR3 is TGTGCCACCAGCCCGGCGTCGGGGGGACCCTACTATGAGCAGTTCTTC.

This chain connects TRBV7-9 to TRBJ2-5; a possible D gene is TRBD2 (5 bases). This CDR3 comprises 13 residues. Per germline, CDR1 SEHNR and CDR2 FQNEAQ (reference sequence). Trimming left V 5 bases short and J 5 bases short, with 12 bases between. CDR3 amino acids: CASSQTSFETQYF. CDR3 DNA sequence: TGTGCCAGCAGCCAAACTAGTTTCGAGACCCAGTACTTC.

The chain is built from TRBV19 and TRBJ2-7, with TRBD1 matching 9 bases. CDR3 size: 16 residues. The V segment lost 2 bases and the J segment 2 bases; nucleotides outside the gene matches: 7. The germline gives CDR1 LNHDA, CDR2 SQIVND (reference sequence). Here the CDR3 reads CASSILPGQGTYEQYF. CDR3 in DNA: TGTGCCAGTAGTATACTCCCGGGACAGGGTACCTACGAGCAGTACTTC.

The table lists this clone with a few counts. This sequence joins TRBV7-9 and TRBJ2-7; D remains ambiguous. The V end lost 1 base, the J end lost 3 bases, and 4 bases lay between the germline ends. In germline, CDR1 is SEHNR, CDR2 FQNEAQ (reference sequence). This CDR3 is built from 12 residues. The CDR3 reads CASSLGSYEQYF. CDR3 sequence (DNA): TGTGCCAGCAGCTTAGGGAGCTACGAGCAGTACTTC.

This clone was picked up one time. The CDR3 DNA sequence: TGCGCCAGCAGCTTGTACTCTGGAAACACCATATATTTT. Its translation is CASSLYSGNTIYF. The chain links TRBV5-1 to TRBJ1-3; D is undetermined. This CDR3 region has 13 residues. Deletions cut 1 base from V and 0 bases from J, with 2 bases between. Per the germline V gene, CDR1 is SGHRS and CDR2 is YFSETQ.

This sequence joins TRBV15 and TRBJ1-2; 7 nucleotides match TRBD1. The germline CDR1 and CDR2 sequences are LNHNV and YYDKDF (reference sequence). Losses at the gene ends were 3 bases for V and 0 bases for J; bases not matched to a gene: 4. CDR3 size: 15 residues. Here the CDR3 reads CATSSRQGANYGYTF. In DNA, the CDR3 is TGTGCCACCAGCAGTCGGCAGGGGGCTAACTATGGCTACACCTTC.

This clone was observed a single time. J is TRBJ2-2 and V is TRBV9; TRBD2 matches at 10 bases. The CDR3 runs to 17 residues. Germline CDR1 SGDLS, CDR2 YYNGEE. The junction had 11 bases not matched to a gene; V was cut back by 3 bases and J by 6 bases. CDR3 residues: CASSALGGTSVPGELFF. The CDR3 DNA is TGTGCCAGCAGCGCCCTCGGGGGGACTAGCGTCCCCGGGGAGCTGTTTTTT.

J is TRBJ2-5 and V is TRBV6-1; 7 nucleotides line up with TRBD1. This CDR3 is built from 18 residues. CDR1 MNHNS and CDR2 SASEGT come from the germline V gene. Germline trimming cut 2 bases from V and 2 bases from J; bases unmatched to any gene: 14. As DNA, the CDR3 is TGTGCCAGCAGTGAATCCCAATTCCGAAGGGGGCAGCAAGAGACCCAGTACTTC. Its protein product is CASSESQFRRGQQETQYF.

The V and J genes are TRBV11-2 and TRBJ1-2; 8 bases fit TRBD1. Per germline, CDR1 SGHAT and CDR2 FQNNGV. V gave up 0 bases and J gave up 4 bases; unmatched junction bases: 4. The CDR3 consists of 15 residues. DNA for the CDR3: TGTGCCAGCAGCTTAGAGACAGGGGCCGGCTATGGCTACACCTTC. The encoded protein is CASSLETGAGYGYTF.

The chain combines TRBV5-5 with TRBJ2-1; 8 bases align to TRBD2. The V gene end was trimmed by 5 bases and the J gene end by 4 bases; junction bases not matched to a gene: 5. The germline V gene encodes CDR1 SGHKS and CDR2 YYEKEE (reference sequence). The CDR3 extends over 14 amino acids. The CDR3 coding sequence is TGTGCCAGCAGGTCCGGGGGGGGGTACAATGAGCAGTTCTTC. Translating it yields CASRSGGGYNEQFF.